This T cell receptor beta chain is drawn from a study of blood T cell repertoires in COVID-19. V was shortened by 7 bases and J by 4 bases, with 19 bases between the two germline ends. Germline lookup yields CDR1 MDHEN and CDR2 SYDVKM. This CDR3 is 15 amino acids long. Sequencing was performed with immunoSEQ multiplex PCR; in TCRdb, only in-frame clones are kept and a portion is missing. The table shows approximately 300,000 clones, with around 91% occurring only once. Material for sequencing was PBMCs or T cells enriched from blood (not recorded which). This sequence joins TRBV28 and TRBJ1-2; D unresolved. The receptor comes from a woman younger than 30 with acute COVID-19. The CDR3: CASTISEGVGYGYTF. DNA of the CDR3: TGTGCCAGCACCATTAGTGAGGGAGTGGGCTATGGCTACACCTTC.